Below are 5 T cell receptor beta chains sequenced from a single sample in a study of T cell changes during pregnancy in multiple sclerosis (dated by TCRdb to the late 2010s). Library method: the immunoSEQ multiplex PCR assay. TCRdb took over this immuneACCESS table, retaining in-frame rearrangements with V and J assigned. Such tables are incomplete; in checked studies, under half of the missing clones stem from an unresolved V gene, and the remainder is unexplained. This sample gives around 57,000 clones in total; nearly 90% of them show up just once. In total, the top ten clones hold 2% to 3% of the sample. This specimen was peripheral blood, taken in the first trimester of pregnancy. These receptors were obtained from a female donor with multiple sclerosis, enrolled in a pregnancy study.

This chain links TRBV5-6 with TRBJ1-4; 7 positions agree with TRBD1. The CDR3 is made up of 15 amino acids. Per germline, CDR1 SGHDT and CDR2 YYEEEE. The junction had 1 base not matched to a gene; V was cut back by 0 bases and J by 2 bases. Here the CDR3 DNA reads TGTGCCAGCAGCTTGGCAGGGGGTACTAATGAAAAACTGTTTTTT. Protein product: CASSLAGGTNEKLFF.

The chain links TRBV5-4 to TRBJ2-1, with 7 nucleotides matching TRBD2. Looked up from germline, CDR1 is SGHNT and CDR2 is YYREEE (reference sequence). The CDR3 contains 16 residues. The V gene end was trimmed by 0 bases and the J gene end by 4 bases; junction bases not matched to a gene: 7. The CDR3 DNA reads TGTGCCAGCAGCTTGGAAGCGGGGACCCTATACAATGAGCAGTTCTTC. It specifies CASSLEAGTLYNEQFF.

The chain links TRBV7-8 to TRBJ2-7; D may be TRBD2 (6 bases). CDR1 SGHVS and CDR2 FQNEAQ come from the germline V gene. Trimming took off 5 bases at V and 4 bases at J, with 18 bases between the two ends. The CDR3 has 15 residues. The CDR3 sequence: CASSPTETRLYEQYF. In DNA, the CDR3 is TGTGCCAGCAGCCCGACGGAGACTAGACTTTACGAGCAGTACTTC.

The V gene is TRBV30, the J gene TRBJ1-4, with TRBD1 matching over 9 bases. V dropped 7 bases and J dropped 7; count of bases not matched to a gene: 4. In germline, CDR1 is GTSNPN, CDR2 SVGIG (reference sequence). The CDR3 consists of 12 residues. The CDR3 DNA follows: TGTGCCTTGGACAGGGGCGGTGAAAAACTGTTTTTT. Translated: CALDRGGEKLFF.

V usage is TRBV7-2 and J usage is TRBJ2-3; 7 bases are a match to TRBD2. The CDR3 length is 15 residues. Germline V gene data show CDR1 as SGHTA and CDR2 as FQGNSA. With 6 bases clipped from V and 2 bases from J, the junction kept 8 bases outside the gene matches. CDR3 coding DNA: TGTGCCAGCAGGATCGGGGGGACTAACACAGATACGCAGTATTTT. Its translation is CASRIGGTNTDTQYF.